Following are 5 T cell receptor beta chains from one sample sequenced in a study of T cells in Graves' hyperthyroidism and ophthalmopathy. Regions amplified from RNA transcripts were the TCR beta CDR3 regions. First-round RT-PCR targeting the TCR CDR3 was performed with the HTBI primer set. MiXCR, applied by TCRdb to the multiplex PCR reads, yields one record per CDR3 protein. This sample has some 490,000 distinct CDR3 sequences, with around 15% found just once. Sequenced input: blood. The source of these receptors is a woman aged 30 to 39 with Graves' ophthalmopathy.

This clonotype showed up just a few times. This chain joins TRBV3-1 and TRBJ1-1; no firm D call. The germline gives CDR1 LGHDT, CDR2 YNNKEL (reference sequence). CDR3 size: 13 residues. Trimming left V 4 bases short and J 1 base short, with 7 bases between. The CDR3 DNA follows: TGTGCCAGCAGCCGTTTGGGGAACACTGAAGCTTTCTTT. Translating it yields CASSRLGNTEAFF.

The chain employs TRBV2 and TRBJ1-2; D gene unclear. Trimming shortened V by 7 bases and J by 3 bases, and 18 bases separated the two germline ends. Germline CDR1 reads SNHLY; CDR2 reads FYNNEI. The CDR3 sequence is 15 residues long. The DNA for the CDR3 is TGTGCCAGCACCGAGAGAGTTCAAAGGCACTATGGCTACACCTTC. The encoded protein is CASTERVQRHYGYTF.

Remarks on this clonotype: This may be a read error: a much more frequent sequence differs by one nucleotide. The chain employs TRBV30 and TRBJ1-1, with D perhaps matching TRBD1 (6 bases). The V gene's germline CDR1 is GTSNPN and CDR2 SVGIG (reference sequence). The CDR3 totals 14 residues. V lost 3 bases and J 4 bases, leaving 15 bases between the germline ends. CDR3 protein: CAWSATGWGTEAFF. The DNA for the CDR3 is TGTGCCTGGAGCGCGACAGGTTGGGGCACTGAAGCTTTCTTT.

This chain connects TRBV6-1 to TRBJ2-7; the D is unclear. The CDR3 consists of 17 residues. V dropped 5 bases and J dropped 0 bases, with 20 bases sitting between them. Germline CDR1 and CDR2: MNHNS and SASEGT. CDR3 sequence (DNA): TGTGCCAGCAGTCCCACCCCGTACCCCTCGCCCTCCTACGAGCAGTACTTC. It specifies CASSPTPYPSPSYEQYF.

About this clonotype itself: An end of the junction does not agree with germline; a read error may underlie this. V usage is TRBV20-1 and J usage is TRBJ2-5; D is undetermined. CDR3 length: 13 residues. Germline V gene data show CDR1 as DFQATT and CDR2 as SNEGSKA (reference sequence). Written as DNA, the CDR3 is TGCAGTGCGCCAAAGCCCTACCAAGAGACCCAGCACTTC. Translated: CSAPKPYQETQHF.